This is a list of T cell receptor beta chains from one sample in a study of blood T cell repertoires in COVID-19. Repertoires were generated with immunoSEQ multiplex PCR, while TCRdb's copy carries only in-frame clones and drops some. The table records about 76,000 clones, roughly nine tenths of them present only once. The sample taken for sequencing was peripheral blood. These TCRs come from a human donor in a cohort sampled during active COVID-19. CDR3s include the opening cysteine and the closing phenylalanine or tryptophan. Each record gives: D gene, V gene, J gene, clone size, CDR3 DNA, CDR3 protein. A D gene is named only where the DNA matches it firmly. A row's size may be missing; if present it is once, few, many or a size class.

TRBD2	TRBV9	TRBJ2-3	NA	TGTGCCAGCAGCGTAGGTGCGGGAGACGTCACAGATACGCAGTATTTT	CASSVGAGDVTDTQYF
TRBD2	TRBV5-4	TRBJ2-2	NA	TGTGCCAGCAGCTTTAGGGTAGCGGGAGAGGGCACCGGGGAGCTGTTTTTT	CASSFRVAGEGTGELFF
NA	TRBV6-6	TRBJ1-3	NA	TGTGCCAGCAGTTCAGGGGCGCACTCTGGAAACACCATATATTTT	CASSSGAHSGNTIYF
TRBD2	TRBV5-1	TRBJ2-7	NA	TGCGCCAGCAGCTTGGGTAGCGGGAGTTCCTACGAGCAGTACTTC	CASSLGSGSSYEQYF
NA	TRBV3-1/TRBV3-2	TRBJ2-1	NA	TGTGCCAGCAGCCGTCTGCTACCCTACAATGAGCAGTTCTTC	CASSRLLPYNEQFF
NA	TRBV15	TRBJ2-3	NA	TGTGCCACCAGCAGAGATCCTCCCGGGGTGAGCACAGATACGCAGTATTTT	CATSRDPPGVSTDTQYF
NA	TRBV4-3	TRBJ2-6	NA	TGCGCCAGCAGCCAAGAGATCAGCTCTGGGGCCAACGTCCTGACTTTC	CASSQEISSGANVLTF
NA	TRBV6-5	TRBJ2-7	few	TGTGCCAGCAGTTACCCTTCACTCTACGAGCAGTACTTC	CASSYPSLYEQYF
NA	TRBV5-4	TRBJ1-1	NA	TGTGCCAGCAGCCCCGGGGGGTCGGACACTGAAGCTTTCTTT	CASSPGGSDTEAFF
TRBD1	TRBV27	TRBJ2-7	NA	TGTGCCAGCATGGGGATGGCTGCTTATGACAGGGGTGTACCCTACGAGCAGTACTTC	CASMGMAAYDRGVPYEQYF